This is a list of T cell receptor beta chains from one sample in a study of T cell responses to AZD1222 COVID-19 vaccine. Produced via immunoSEQ multiplex PCR; TCRdb's table is partial and in-frame only. This table has some 200,000 clones, just over 90% appearing once. Sequenced material: peripheral blood, taken on day 0 of AZD1222 vaccination. Receptors originate from an adult in good health. CDR3s include the opening cysteine and the closing phenylalanine or tryptophan. Fields, in order: clone size, CDR3 length, D gene, V gene, J gene, CDR3 protein, CDR3 DNA. D genes are given only for firm matches. Some rows mark clone size as missing; the rest say once, few, many or name a class of expanded clone.

>NA|12|NA|TRBV7-9|TRBJ1-4
CASSSNNEKLFF
TGTGCCAGCAGCTCGAATAATGAAAAACTGTTTTTT
>NA|14|NA|TRBV9|TRBJ2-7
CASSGDFNSYEQYF
TGTGCCAGCAGCGGCGACTTTAACTCCTACGAGCAGTACTTC
>NA|15|TRBD2|TRBV2|TRBJ2-1
CASIAGLAGFVEQFF
TGTGCCAGCATCGCGGGACTAGCGGGATTCGTTGAGCAGTTCTTC
>NA|15|TRBD2|TRBV2|TRBJ2-1
CASIRGLAGYNEQFF
TGTGCCAGCATAAGGGGACTAGCGGGCTACAATGAGCAGTTCTTC
>NA|13|TRBD1|TRBV7-3|TRBJ1-1
CASSQDRESEAFF
TGTGCCAGCAGCCAGGACAGGGAATCTGAAGCTTTCTTT
>NA|14|NA|TRBV24-1|TRBJ1-5
CATSQGSWDQPQHF
TGTGCCACCAGTCAGGGGAGCTGGGATCAGCCCCAGCATTTT
>NA|14|NA|TRBV7-2|TRBJ1-1
CASSTRQMNTEAFF
TGTGCCAGCAGCACCAGACAGATGAACACTGAAGCTTTCTTT
>NA|15|NA|TRBV27|TRBJ1-6
CASSLRRTDNSPLHF
TGTGCCAGCAGTTTACGGCGGACCGATAATTCACCCCTCCACTTT
>NA|15|NA|TRBV19|TRBJ2-7
CASSARRETSYEQYF
TGTGCCAGTAGTGCCCGGAGAGAAACAAGCTACGAGCAGTACTTC
>NA|14|NA|TRBV28|TRBJ2-7
CASEAGTEIYEQYF
TGTGCCAGCGAAGCCGGGACTGAAATTTACGAGCAGTACTTC
>NA|15|TRBD2|TRBV29-1|TRBJ2-1
CSGGTSGRSYNEQFF
TGCAGCGGGGGGACTAGCGGGAGGTCCTACAATGAGCAGTTCTTC
>NA|14|NA|TRBV21-1|TRBJ1-1
CASSRADDYTEAFF
TGTGCCAGCAGCAGGGCAGATGATTACACTGAAGCTTTCTTT
>NA|14|NA|TRBV7-2|TRBJ1-1
CASSPSRAATEAFF
TGTGCCAGCAGCCCCTCCAGGGCGGCCACTGAAGCTTTCTTT
>NA|14|TRBD1|TRBV15|TRBJ2-3
CATSRAQGVDTQYF
TGTGCCACCAGCAGAGCACAGGGGGTAGATACGCAGTATTTT
>NA|12|NA|TRBV16|TRBJ2-7
CASSQGGYEQYF
TGTGCCAGCAGCCAAGGGGGATACGAGCAGTACTTC
>NA|15|NA|TRBV21-1|TRBJ2-3
CASSNRGGGTDTQYF
TGTGCCAGCAGCAACCGCGGGGGAGGCACAGATACGCAGTATTTT
>NA|14|TRBD2|TRBV5-1|TRBJ2-3
CASSLAREGDTQYF
TGCGCCAGCAGCTTGGCGCGGGAGGGAGATACGCAGTATTTT
>NA|13|NA|TRBV5-6|TRBJ2-1
CASSLVSASEQFF
TGTGCCAGCAGCTTGGTATCGGCCTCTGAGCAGTTCTTC
>NA|14|NA|TRBV11-2|TRBJ2-7
CASSLGHGGYEQYF
TGTGCCAGCAGCCTGGGACACGGCGGCTACGAGCAGTACTTC
>NA|17|TRBD1|TRBV18|TRBJ1-2
CASSPPGQALTNYGYTF
TGTGCCAGCTCCCCACCGGGACAGGCCCTAACAAACTATGGCTACACCTTC
>NA|15|TRBD1|TRBV29-1|TRBJ2-3
CSVTRGTGGVDTQYF
TGCAGCGTCACGAGAGGGACAGGGGGCGTGGATACGCAGTATTTT
>once|16|NA|TRBV27|TRBJ2-7
CASSLFSATTINEQYF
TGTGCCAGCAGTTTATTTTCCGCGACCACCATAAACGAGCAGTACTTC
>NA|13|NA|TRBV29-1|TRBJ1-5
CSASRIEGSPQHF
TGCAGCGCCAGCCGTATCGAGGGTTCGCCCCAGCATTTT
>NA|16|NA|TRBV4-2|TRBJ1-3
CASSLSDVSSGNTIYF
TGTGCCAGCAGCCTCTCAGATGTAAGCTCTGGAAACACCATATATTTT
>NA|15|NA|TRBV7-9|TRBJ1-5
CASSLEGWVGQPQHF
TGTGCCAGCAGCCTCGAGGGTTGGGTAGGACAGCCCCAGCATTTT
>NA|15|TRBD2|TRBV9|TRBJ2-7
CASSASSGTTYEQYF
TGTGCCAGCAGCGCGTCTAGCGGAACAACTTACGAGCAGTACTTC
>NA|18|TRBD1|TRBV18|TRBJ1-2
CASSPYPLRQGTNYGYTF
TGTGCCAGCTCACCATACCCCCTCCGACAGGGGACAAACTATGGCTACACCTTC
>NA|13|NA|TRBV4-2|TRBJ2-3
CASRGREADTQYF
TGTGCCAGCAGGGGGCGAGAAGCAGATACGCAGTATTTT
>NA|13|NA|TRBV24-1|TRBJ1-2
CATSVGQFYGYTF
TGTGCCACCAGTGTAGGGCAGTTCTATGGCTACACCTTC
>few|13|NA|TRBV27|TRBJ2-7
CASSLVGQGEQYF
TGTGCCAGCAGTTTAGTGGGGCAGGGCGAGCAGTACTTC
>NA|12|NA|TRBV7-8|TRBJ1-1
CASSLPGLEAFF
TGTGCCAGCAGCTTGCCGGGGCTTGAAGCTTTCTTT
>NA|12|NA|TRBV25-1|TRBJ1-2
CASRGIMVDYTF
TGTGCCAGCAGAGGGATCATGGTGGACTACACCTTC
>few|13|NA|TRBV19|TRBJ2-7
CASSMTASYEQYF
TGTGCCAGTAGTATGACAGCATCCTACGAGCAGTACTTC
>NA|13|TRBD1|TRBV5-4|TRBJ2-7
CASSLDRGHEQYF
TGTGCCAGCAGCTTGGACAGGGGCCACGAGCAGTACTTC
>NA|16|TRBD1|TRBV19|TRBJ2-3
CASSIAGGVGADTQYF
TGTGCCAGTAGTATAGCAGGGGGAGTCGGGGCAGATACGCAGTATTTT
>NA|11|TRBD1|TRBV29-1|TRBJ2-7
CSAGTGAEQYF
TGCAGCGCCGGGACAGGGGCCGAGCAGTACTTC
>NA|13|TRBD1|TRBV12-3/TRBV12-4|TRBJ2-3
CANGQGGTDTQYF
TGTGCCAACGGACAGGGTGGCACAGATACGCAGTATTTT
>NA|14|NA|TRBV6-5|TRBJ2-2
CASSYTPGSGELFF
TGTGCCAGCAGTTACACCCCGGGTTCCGGGGAGCTGTTTTTT
>NA|15|NA|TRBV19|TRBJ1-5
CASSISAGNNQPQHF
TGTGCCAGTAGTATTTCAGCAGGAAACAATCAGCCCCAGCATTTT
>NA|17|TRBD1|TRBV5-6|TRBJ1-1
CASSALGTGGRNTEAFF
TGTGCCAGCAGCGCTCTCGGGACAGGCGGGAGGAACACTGAAGCTTTCTTT
>NA|15|TRBD2|TRBV18|TRBJ2-3
CASSPPAGGTDTQYF
TGTGCCAGCTCACCACCAGCGGGAGGCACAGATACGCAGTATTTT
>NA|15|NA|TRBV13|TRBJ2-1
CASSLAGDGYNEQFF
TGTGCCAGCAGCTTAGCCGGGGATGGGTACAATGAGCAGTTCTTC
>NA|16|TRBD2|TRBV10-3|TRBJ2-1
CAISRLAGGPLNEQFF
TGTGCCATCAGCAGACTAGCGGGAGGGCCTTTAAATGAGCAGTTCTTC
>NA|14|NA|TRBV5-4|TRBJ2-1
CASSLGNRIDEQFF
TGTGCCAGCAGCTTGGGGAACAGGATCGATGAGCAGTTCTTC
>once|16|TRBD2|TRBV18|TRBJ2-3
CASSPLAGGPADTQYF
TGTGCCAGCTCACCACTAGCGGGAGGGCCAGCAGATACGCAGTATTTT